Listed here are 22 T cell receptor beta chains from one sample, sequenced in a study of T cell changes during pregnancy in multiple sclerosis. Profiling relied on immunoSEQ multiplex PCR, and the TCRdb table lists in-frame clones only, not all of them. The sample carries about 59,000 clones, approximately 87% recorded once. The sample taken for sequencing was peripheral blood from another person, used as feeder cells. The source is a human donor whose cells served as feeder cells for cultures in a pregnancy study.

The chain uses TRBV6-1 and TRBJ2-3; TRBD2 is a possible D gene (5 bases). Germline V lookup: CDR1 MNHNS, CDR2 SASEGT. V lost 1 base and J lost 1, with 24 bases in between. CDR3 length: 20 amino acids. The CDR3 reads CASSEEGEAESYGGTDTQYF. CDR3 coding DNA: TGTGCCAGCAGTGAAGAGGGAGAGGCAGAGAGTTATGGCGGCACAGATACGCAGTATTTT.

The CDR3 bases are TGCGCCAGCAGCTTGGGAGGGTTCAACACAGATACGCAGTATTTT. As protein: CASSLGGFNTDTQYF. The genes are TRBV5-1 and TRBJ2-3; tentatively, D is TRBD2 (5 bases). Between the trimmed V and J ends, which lost 0 bases and 2 bases, there was a span of 10 bases. The CDR3 covers 15 residues. The V gene's germline CDR1 is SGHRS and CDR2 YFSETQ.

This clone was seen once. The rearrangement joins TRBV28 to TRBJ1-1, with no clear D. V was trimmed by 8 bases and J by 1 base, leaving 5 bases between them. The germline CDR1 and CDR2 sequences are MDHEN and SYDVKM. The CDR3 is made up of 11 amino acids. The CDR3 here is CASQENTEAFF. CDR3 nucleotides: TGTGCCAGCCAAGAGAACACTGAAGCTTTCTTT.

V gene TRBV7-2 combines with J gene TRBJ2-3; TRBD1 aligns across 10 bases. This CDR3 is built from 17 residues. Germline lookup yields CDR1 SGHTA and CDR2 FQGNSA. Trimming removed 3 bases from V and 4 bases from J; junction bases left unmatched: 10. The CDR3, as DNA: TGTGCCAGCAGCTTGAGCCTGGGACAGGGGTTTGCAGATACGCAGTATTTT. Amino acid sequence: CASSLSLGQGFADTQYF.

V usage is TRBV28 and J usage is TRBJ1-2; a possible D gene is TRBD1 (5 bases). The CDR3 sequence is 16 residues long. Germline V gene lookup returns CDR1 MDHEN and CDR2 SYDVKM. V lost 2 bases, J lost 4 bases, and 17 bases lay in between. CDR3 residues: CASSLVGAPVIYGYTF. CDR3 in DNA: TGTGCCAGCAGTTTAGTTGGGGCACCAGTCATCTATGGCTACACCTTC.

The rearrangement joins TRBV7-9 to TRBJ2-7, with TRBD2 matching 12 bases. Germline V CDR1 and CDR2: SEHNR, FQNEAQ (reference sequence). Trimming cost V 4 bases and J 2 bases; bases outside gene matches: 6. This CDR3 region has 16 residues. CDR3 protein: CASSSLTSGGPYEQYF. CDR3 in DNA: TGTGCCAGCAGCTCGCTGACTAGCGGGGGACCCTACGAGCAGTACTTC.

This chain links TRBV7-9 with TRBJ1-5, with a possible D match to TRBD1 (6 bases). V lost 4 bases, J lost 6 bases, and 13 bases lay in between. Germline CDR1 reads SEHNR; CDR2 reads FQNEAQ (reference sequence). The CDR3 loop spans 14 amino acids. CDR3 DNA: TGTGCCAGCAGCTCCACAGGGACGAGTCAGCCCCAGCATTTT. This codes for CASSSTGTSQPQHF.

This clone appeared once. This sample includes further DNA sequences coding for the same CDR3. The V gene is TRBV4-3, the J gene TRBJ2-7; 7 positions agree with TRBD1. CDR3 length equals 14 residues. Germline V gene data show CDR1 as LGHNA and CDR2 as YSLEER. With V trimmed by 4 bases and J by 1 base, 4 bases remained unmatched. CDR3 protein: CASSPTGSSYEQYF. The CDR3 DNA sequence: TGCGCCAGCAGCCCGACAGGGTCATCCTACGAGCAGTACTTC.

The V gene is TRBV7-9, the J gene TRBJ2-1, with TRBD2 matching 11 bases. J lost 7 bases, V lost 4 bases, and 12 bases had no gene match. Germline values: CDR1 SEHNR, CDR2 FQNEAQ (reference sequence). CDR3 length: 17 amino acids. The CDR3 region is CASSSTIAGGPNNEQFF. As DNA, the CDR3 is TGTGCCAGCAGCTCTACCATAGCGGGGGGGCCAAATAATGAGCAGTTCTTC.

The chain combines TRBV5-4 with TRBJ1-2; D is uncertain. This CDR3 has 16 amino acids. Trimming stripped 2 bases from V and 8 bases from J, with 22 bases between. CDR1 and CDR2 (germline): SGHNT, YYREEE (reference sequence). CDR3 nucleotide sequence: TGTGCCAGCAGCTTATTGGGCTACCCCGGTGTCTGGGGCTACACCTTC. Its protein product is CASSLLGYPGVWGYTF.

This sequence joins TRBV6-5 and TRBJ1-1, with a weak D call TRBD1 (6 bases). The CDR3 is 15 residues long. V was clipped by 7 bases and J by 4 bases, with 19 bases between them. Germline V gene sequence: CDR1 MNHEY, CDR2 SVGAGI. As DNA, the CDR3 is TGTGCCAGCATTCACCGGAGGGGGGTCTCCACTGAAGCTTTCTTT. Its protein is CASIHRRGVSTEAFF.

The chain recombines TRBV6-1 with TRBJ1-5; 7 nucleotides match TRBD1. V dropped 4 bases and J dropped 4; count of bases not matched to a gene: 13. The CDR3 covers 17 residues. Germline CDR1 reads MNHNS; CDR2 reads SASEGT. The CDR3 DNA sequence: TGTGCCAGCAGTGCCAGGACAGGCAAGGATCTGAATCAGCCCCAGCATTTT. Its translation: CASSARTGKDLNQPQHF.

The chain has TRBV16 and TRBJ2-1, with 7 bases that match TRBD2. Germline V gene data show CDR1 as KGHSY and CDR2 as FQNENV. The CDR3 extends over 13 amino acids. V was clipped by 1 base and J by 8 bases; unmatched bases: 2. The CDR3 sequence is CASSQLGGDEQFF. The CDR3 DNA reads as TGTGCCAGCAGCCAATTGGGGGGGGATGAGCAGTTCTTC.

The chain uses TRBV2 and TRBJ2-5; 9 bases map to TRBD2. The J segment lost 1 base and the V segment lost 7 bases, leaving 10 bases of the junction unmatched. There are 16 residues in the CDR3. Germline assignment: CDR1 SNHLY and CDR2 FYNNEI. The CDR3 sequence is CASTGSGGNPQETQYF. The CDR3 bases are TGTGCCAGCACGGGGAGCGGGGGGAACCCCCAAGAGACCCAGTACTTC.

This clone was picked up one time. The chain recombines TRBV7-9 with TRBJ2-2; D is possibly TRBD1 or TRBD2 (5 bases each). V was shortened by 2 bases and J by 5 bases, with 18 bases between the two germline ends. Germline loops: CDR1 SEHNR, CDR2 FQNEAQ (reference sequence). CDR3 length: 17 amino acids. CDR3 region: CASSLSPPGSRTGELFF. DNA of the CDR3: TGTGCCAGCAGCTTATCCCCTCCAGGGAGTCGAACCGGGGAGCTGTTTTTT. Based on the CDR3 plus reference TRBV7-9 and TRBJ2-2, the full variable domain is DTGVSQNPRHKITKRGQNVTFRCDPISEHNRLYWYRQTLGQGPEFLTYFQNEAQLEKSRLLSDRFSAERPKGSFSTLEIQRTEQGDSAMYLCASSLSPPGSRTGELFFGEGSRLTVL.

The CDR3 reads CASSLGAVNTEAFF. The CDR3 bases are TGTGCCAGCAGCTTGGGGGCAGTGAACACTGAAGCTTTCTTT. The rearrangement joins TRBV5-6 to TRBJ1-1; D uncertain. The germline V gene encodes CDR1 SGHDT and CDR2 YYEEEE. V was trimmed by 0 bases and J by 0 bases, leaving 6 bases between them. The CDR3 extends over 14 amino acids.

The J gene is TRBJ2-7, the V gene TRBV11-2; weak D call: TRBD2 (5 bases). The CDR3 covers 14 residues. CDR1 is SGHAT, CDR2 FQNNGV, per germline. V lost 5 bases and J lost 2, with 13 bases in between. The CDR3 coding sequence is TGTGCCAGCAGCCCAAGGCGGGTAACCTACGAGCAGTACTTC. Translated, it gives CASSPRRVTYEQYF.

This clone was picked up a small number of times. This chain links TRBV5-6 with TRBJ1-5; 8 bases match TRBD1. Germline V gene data show CDR1 as SGHDT and CDR2 as YYEEEE. This CDR3 has 14 residues. V was clipped by 4 bases and J by 5 bases; unmatched bases: 5. The CDR3 is CASSPGTGYQPQHF. For the CDR3, the DNA is TGTGCCAGCAGCCCGGGGACAGGATATCAGCCCCAGCATTTT.

This clone appeared a few times. This chain links TRBV19 with TRBJ2-1; 7 nucleotides match TRBD2. The germline V gene has CDR1 LNHDA and CDR2 SQIVND (reference sequence). Trimming took 5 bases from V and 1 from J; bases not matched to a gene: 5. This CDR3 has 15 amino acids. The CDR3 is CASSLVAGSYNEQFF. In nucleotides, the CDR3 is TGTGCCAGTAGTCTAGTAGCGGGTTCCTACAATGAGCAGTTCTTC.

The chain has TRBV7-2 and TRBJ2-1; no clear D. CDR3 length: 17 amino acids. CDR1 SGHTA and CDR2 FQGNSA come from the germline V gene. V dropped 5 bases and J dropped 8 bases, with 25 bases sitting between them. The CDR3 spells CASSPRTRRLRDHEQFF. CDR3 nucleotide sequence: TGTGCCAGCAGCCCCCGGACCCGACGGTTGAGAGACCATGAGCAGTTCTTC.

The chain combines TRBV19 with TRBJ2-7; 11 bases are a match to TRBD2. CDR1 is LNHDA, CDR2 SQIVND, per germline (reference sequence). The length of the CDR3 is 15 residues. Trimming cost V 1 base and J 3 bases; bases outside gene matches: 2. CDR3 nucleotides: TGTGCCAGTAGTATAGGAACTAGCGGGAGCTACGAGCAGTACTTC. Translated, it gives CASSIGTSGSYEQYF.

The rearrangement joins TRBV29-1 to TRBJ1-1; D gene unclear. Germline V gene data show CDR1 as SQVTM and CDR2 as ANQGSEA. This CDR3 is 12 amino acids long. Between the trimmed V and J ends, which lost 2 bases and 1 base, there was a span of 5 bases. The CDR3: CSVERGNTEAFF. CDR3 nucleotide sequence: TGCAGCGTTGAACGGGGGAACACTGAAGCTTTCTTT. Based on the CDR3 plus reference TRBV29-1 and TRBJ1-1, the full variable domain is SAVISQKPSRDICQRGTSLTIQCQVDSQVTMMFWYRQQPGQSLTLIATANQGSEATYESGFVIDKFPISRPNLTFSTLTVSNMSPEDSSIYLCSVERGNTEAFFGQGTRLTVV.